This T cell receptor beta chain came from a study of blood T cells in healthy people across ages. For the second PCR, which ran for 7 to 11 cycles, a sample-barcoded 5' primer and a J-beta primer mix were used. One entry per CDR3 protein, called by TCRdb with MiXCR from the 5' RACE reads. Among 600,000 to 650,000 distinct CDR3 sequences, approximately 50% were seen once, and the ten largest hold around 37%. With V trimmed by 0 bases and J by 12 bases, 13 bases remained unmatched. The germline CDR1 and CDR2 sequences are LNHNV and YYDKDF (reference sequence). The CDR3 has 16 residues. The chain is built from TRBV15 and TRBJ2-5; 10 nucleotides line up with TRBD2. Sequences were obtained from blood. This receptor was taken from a man in his fifties or sixties in good health. CDR3 sequence: CATSRDLSVGLAGEYF. The CDR3, as DNA: TGTGCCACCAGCAGAGATCTGTCCGTTGGGCTAGCGGGGGAGTACTTC.